This record concerns one T cell receptor beta chain sequence. What it binds is unknown. These data originate in a study of T cell responses to AZD1222 COVID-19 vaccine. Study-wide results and limits: The number of AZD1222 recipients seropositive at baseline was only six. With two AZD1222 doses given, Spike-specific TCR breadth and depth both rose. Regions left unmutated in variants are reportedly the target of nearly half of spike-specific TCRs.

CDR3 length: 13 amino acids. Germline assignment: CDR1 SGHNT and CDR2 YYREEE (reference sequence). Deletions cut 0 bases from V and 6 bases from J, with 9 bases between. TCRdb's copy holds only in-frame clones and misses some; the assay was immunoSEQ multiplex PCR. In the table there are some 100,000 clones, 88% of which are singletons. This clonotype was obtained from an adult in good health. The chain is built from TRBV5-4 and TRBJ1-2, with unresolved D. This specimen was peripheral blood, taken on day 0 of MenACWY control vaccination. The CDR3 bases are TGTGCCAGCAGCTTGGCCGGTGTTAATGGCTACACCTTC. Encoded protein: CASSLAGVNGYTF.